The 19 T cell receptor beta chains presented below share a single source sample, sequenced in a study of CD8 T cells in ankylosing spondylitis (dated by TCRdb to the late 2010s). The protocol used for the library was 5' RACE. TCRdb shows the sequencer as Illumina HiSeq 2500. The public reads were quality trimmed at Q25 with fastp and then assembled into clones with MiXCR by TCRdb, keeping productive beta chains. Records with the same CDR3 protein are collapsed into one entry carrying the most frequent genes and DNA. Across this sample there are 240,000 or so distinct CDR3 sequences, with roughly 8.6% seen only once. Of the sample, 6.5% to 7% is held by the ten largest clones. Sequenced input: blood, either unsorted or a sorted T cell fraction (not recorded which). These receptors came from a male donor with ankylosing spondylitis or in good health (not recorded which).

This clonotype was detected ten times or more. The chain joins TRBV7-9 to TRBJ1-4; 7 bases fit TRBD1. This CDR3 contains 15 residues. Trimming at V came to 5 bases and at J to 0 bases, leaving 3 bases not matched to a gene. CDR1 is SEHNR and CDR2 is FQNEAQ in the germline V gene (reference sequence). CDR3 nucleotides: TGTGCCAGCAGCAACGACAGGGCAACTAATGAAAAACTGTTTTTT. Protein: CASSNDRATNEKLFF.

This clonotype came up many times. The chain combines TRBV20-1 with TRBJ1-5; D is possibly TRBD1 (6 bases). CDR3 size: 13 residues. Trimming took 5 bases from V and 1 from J, leaving 9 bases between them. CDR1 is DFQATT, CDR2 SNEGSKA, per germline (reference sequence). CDR3 coding DNA: TGCAGTGCTCAGCAGGGGAGCAATCAGCCCCAGCATTTT. This translates into CSAQQGSNQPQHF.

This clonotype has at least ten counts. This chain connects TRBV29-1 to TRBJ1-1; no clear D gene. There are 12 residues in the CDR3. Germline V CDR1 and CDR2: SQVTM, ANQGSEA. V lost 6 bases and J 3 bases, leaving 11 bases between the germline ends. CDR3: CSVAPGDTEAFF. CDR3 nucleotides: TGCAGCGTAGCCCCTGGGGACACTGAAGCTTTCTTT.

This clonotype was observed many times. The chain combines TRBV5-1 with TRBJ1-2; TRBD1 might be the D (6 bases). The germline V gene has CDR1 SGHRS and CDR2 YFSETQ. V lost 4 bases and J 0 bases, leaving 10 bases between the germline ends. The CDR3 contains 14 residues. The CDR3 nucleotides read TGCGCCAGCAGCACGGAGGGGGCTAACTATGGCTACACCTTC. Protein: CASSTEGANYGYTF.

This clonotype appeared a few times. The chain combines TRBV6-4 with TRBJ2-2; the D gene is possibly TRBD2 (5 bases). The CDR3 is 15 amino acids. V was cut by 3 bases and J by 2 bases, with 10 bases left in between. From germline, CDR1 is MRHNA and CDR2 SNTAGT. The CDR3 nucleotides read TGTGCCAGCAGTGAAGGGAGTAAAAACACCGGGGAGCTGTTTTTT. This codes for CASSEGSKNTGELFF.

This clonotype has ten or more counts. The chain employs TRBV6-2 or TRBV6-3 and TRBJ2-7, with D possibly TRBD2 on 6 matching bases. Trimming removed 7 bases from V and 1 base from J, with 17 bases in between. Germline V gene data show CDR1 as MNHEY and CDR2 as SVGEGT. This CDR3 region has 15 residues. CDR3 nucleotides: TGTGCCAGCACCCCTGGGCTAGCGCTATCCTACGAGCAGTACTTC. It encodes CASTPGLALSYEQYF.

This clonotype showed up many times. V usage is TRBV20-1 and J usage is TRBJ2-5; TRBD1 aligns across 7 bases. The V segment lost 5 bases and the J segment 1 base; nucleotides outside the gene matches: 7. Germline V gene data show CDR1 as DFQATT and CDR2 as SNEGSKA (reference sequence). CDR3 size: 14 residues. CDR3 coding DNA: TGCAGTGCTTTACAGGGACAGCTCCAAGAGACCCAGTACTTC. Its protein product is CSALQGQLQETQYF.

This clonotype occurred many times. The chain is built from TRBV20-1 and TRBJ2-7; D gene unclear. Trimming took off 0 bases at V and 2 bases at J, with 14 bases between the two ends. This CDR3 contains 15 residues. From germline, CDR1 is DFQATT and CDR2 SNEGSKA (reference sequence). As DNA, the CDR3 is TGCAGTGCTAGAGATAGGCCAAATCGGGCCTACGAGCAGTACTTC. It yields the protein CSARDRPNRAYEQYF.

This clonotype was seen many times. This chain joins TRBV7-2 and TRBJ2-5; 7 positions match TRBD2. The CDR3 is 15 residues long. Germline V gene sequence: CDR1 SGHTA, CDR2 FQGNSA. The V gene end was trimmed by 5 bases and the J gene end by 2 bases; junction bases not matched to a gene: 8. In DNA, the CDR3 is TGTGCCAGCAGCATATATAGCGGGCAACAAGAGACCCAGTACTTC. It codes for CASSIYSGQQETQYF.

This clonotype was counted many times. The chain has TRBV5-1 and TRBJ2-3; D gene uncertain. V was cut by 0 bases and J by 5 bases, with 10 bases left in between. Germline CDR1 reads SGHRS; CDR2 reads YFSETQ. This CDR3 has 14 amino acids. This CDR3 reads CASSLGHMEDTQYF. As DNA, the CDR3 is TGCGCCAGCAGCTTGGGACACATGGAAGATACGCAGTATTTT. The full variable domain, with the rest looked up from reference TRBV5-1 and TRBJ2-3, is KAGVTQTPRYLIKTRGQQVTLSCSPISGHRSVSWYQQTPGQGLQFLFEYFSETQRNKGNFPGRFSGRQFSNSRSEMNVSTLELGDSALYLCASSLGHMEDTQYFGPGTRLTVL.

This clonotype occurred many times. V usage is TRBV20-1 and J usage is TRBJ1-3; 7 nucleotides align to TRBD1. The V gene's germline CDR1 is DFQATT and CDR2 SNEGSKA (reference sequence). The CDR3 consists of 12 residues. The CDR3 sequence: CSTGDSGNTIYF. Written as DNA, the CDR3 is TGCAGCACAGGGGACTCTGGAAACACCATATATTTT.

At least ten counts were recorded for this clonotype. This chain links TRBV2 with TRBJ2-1; D perhaps matches TRBD2 (6 bases). Between the trimmed V and J ends, which lost 7 bases and 12 bases, there was a span of 16 bases. This CDR3 comprises 12 residues. Per the germline V gene, CDR1 is SNHLY and CDR2 is FYNNEI. CDR3 in DNA: TGTGCCAGCATCGGTGGAGGGCCGGTGCAGTTCTTC. Protein: CASIGGGPVQFF.

The sample holds many counts of this clonotype. The chain carries TRBV6-2 or TRBV6-3 and TRBJ2-1, with D possibly TRBD2 on 6 matching bases. CDR3 length: 14 amino acids. Germline V gives CDR1 MNHEY, CDR2 SVGEGT. Trimming cost V 0 bases and J 7 bases, with 10 bases left between them. The CDR3 spells CASSYSASANEQFF. Here the CDR3 DNA reads TGTGCCAGCAGTTACTCGGCTAGCGCAAATGAGCAGTTCTTC.

Worth noting for this clonotype: This may arise from a read error, as a much more abundant clone is one base away. The chain employs TRBV9 and TRBJ2-1; D may be TRBD2 (6 bases). The germline V gene has CDR1 SGDLS and CDR2 YYNGEE. The V end lost 4 bases, the J end lost 0 bases, and 17 bases lay between the germline ends. The CDR3 spans 17 residues. The CDR3 bases are TGTGCCAGCAGCATAAGTGGAGGGATGAGCTCCTACAATGAGCAGTTCTTC. Its protein product is CASSISGGMSSYNEQFF.

This clonotype appeared a single time. The chain uses TRBV29-1 and TRBJ2-7; D is possibly TRBD2 (5 bases). CDR3 length: 13 residues. The germline V gene has CDR1 SQVTM and CDR2 ANQGSEA. The CDR3 region has the DNA TGCAACCCACCGCGGGCACCTAACTACGAGCAGTACTTC. It is translated as CNPPRAPNYEQYF.

The chain links TRBV12-3 or TRBV12-4 to TRBJ2-1; possible D gene TRBD2, 7 bases. Deletions cut 5 bases from V and 5 bases from J, with 22 bases between. This CDR3 is built from 17 residues. Written as DNA, the CDR3 is TGTGCCAGCAGTCCCTCCCAAGGGGGGGGGGGACACAATGAGCAGTTCTTC. It translates to CASSPSQGGGGHNEQFF.

Only a few counts were recorded for this clonotype. The V and J genes are TRBV7-8 and TRBJ1-6, with D maybe TRBD1 (5 bases). The CDR3 consists of 16 residues. CDR1 and CDR2 from the germline V gene are SGHVS and FQNEAQ. Trimming stripped 5 bases from V and 7 bases from J, with 18 bases between. The CDR3 bases are TGTGCCAGCAGCGCCTCGGCAGGACACCAAAATTCACCCCTCCACTTT. Translation: CASSASAGHQNSPLHF. Complete variable domain (other parts from reference TRBV7-8 and TRBJ1-6): GAGVSQSPRYKVAKRGQDVALRCDPISGHVSLFWYQQALGQGPEFLTYFQNEAQLDKSGLPSDRFFAERPEGSVSTLKIQRTQQEDSAVYLCASSASAGHQNSPLHFGNGTRLTVT.

This clonotype appeared a few times. This chain uses TRBV12-3 or TRBV12-4 with TRBJ2-7; D perhaps matches TRBD1 (5 bases). V was trimmed by 7 bases and J by 1 base, leaving 17 bases between them. The CDR3 has 15 amino acids. In DNA, the CDR3 is TGTGCCAGCAAATCCACCGACAGTGCGTCCTACGAGCAGTACTTC. Protein: CASKSTDSASYEQYF.

This clonotype was seen repeatedly, ten times or more. The CDR3 spells CASSLTGDSMNTEAFF. CDR3 DNA: TGTGCCAGCAGCCTGACAGGGGACTCCATGAACACTGAAGCTTTCTTT. The rearrangement links TRBV11-1 to TRBJ1-1, with 8 positions matching TRBD1. The CDR3 is 16 amino acids. Germline V gene sequence: CDR1 SGHAT, CDR2 FQDESV (reference sequence). Trimming cost V 5 bases and J 0 bases; bases outside gene matches: 8.